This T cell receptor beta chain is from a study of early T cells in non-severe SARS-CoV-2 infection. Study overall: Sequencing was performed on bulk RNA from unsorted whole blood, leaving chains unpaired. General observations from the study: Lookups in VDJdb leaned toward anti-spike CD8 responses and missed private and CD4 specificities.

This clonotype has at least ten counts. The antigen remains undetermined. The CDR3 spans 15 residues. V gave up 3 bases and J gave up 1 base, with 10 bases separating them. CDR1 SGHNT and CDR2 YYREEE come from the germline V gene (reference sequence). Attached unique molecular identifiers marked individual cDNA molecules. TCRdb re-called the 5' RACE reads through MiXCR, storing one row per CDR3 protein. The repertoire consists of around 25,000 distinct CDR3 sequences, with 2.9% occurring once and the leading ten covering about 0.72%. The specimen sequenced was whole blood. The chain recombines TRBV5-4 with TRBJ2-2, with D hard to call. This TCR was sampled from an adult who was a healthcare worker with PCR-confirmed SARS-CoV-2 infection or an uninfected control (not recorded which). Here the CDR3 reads CASSSLGGNTGELFF. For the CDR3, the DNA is TGTGCCAGCAGCTCCCTGGGCGGGAACACCGGGGAGCTGTTTTTT.